Below are 21 T cell receptor beta chains sequenced from a single sample in a study of T-cell memory formation after mild COVID-19. TCRdb recomputed calls from the 5' RACE reads with MiXCR, one row per CDR3 protein. The sample holds about 58,000 distinct CDR3 sequences, about a quarter seen once. Material: PBMCs or a T cell subset sorted from them (not recorded which). The source of these receptors is a man aged 18 to 30 who had mild COVID-19 (a few samples of this study predate the infection). Cell type and time point are not known.

The sample holds a few counts of this clonotype. The rearrangement links TRBV5-1 to TRBJ1-1, with D possibly TRBD1 on 5 matching bases. V lost 0 bases to trimming and J lost 6 bases, with 15 bases between them. Germline V CDR1 and CDR2: SGHRS, YFSETQ. The CDR3 is made up of 15 amino acids. This chain's CDR3 is CASSLVGLGVPEAFF. DNA for the CDR3: TGCGCCAGCAGCTTGGTAGGATTGGGGGTCCCTGAAGCTTTCTTT.

The chain has TRBV11-1 and TRBJ2-5; D may be TRBD2 (5 bases). Germline assignment: CDR1 SGHAT and CDR2 FQDESV (reference sequence). The V end was cut by 2 bases, the J end by 1 base, with 11 bases between. This CDR3 spans 15 amino acids. This CDR3 reads CASSLWRAFQETQYF. The CDR3 coding sequence is TGTGCCAGCAGCTTATGGCGGGCCTTCCAAGAGACCCAGTACTTC.

The chain combines TRBV28 with TRBJ2-7; possibly TRBD1 for D (6 bases). CDR3 size: 14 residues. Germline lookup yields CDR1 MDHEN and CDR2 SYDVKM. V was cut by 4 bases and J by 6 bases, with 16 bases left in between. CDR3 bases: TGTGCCAGCAGTTCAGTACAGGGAGTCTCCGAGCAGTACTTC. Translating it yields CASSSVQGVSEQYF.

This clonotype has a single count. The J gene is TRBJ2-7, the V gene TRBV7-2; 9 nucleotides agree with TRBD1. The CDR3 is 15 amino acids. After removal of 6 bases from V and 2 bases from J, the junction contained 8 bases not matched to a gene. The germline gives CDR1 SGHTA, CDR2 FQGNSA. The CDR3 region has the DNA TGTGCCAGCAGGCCGAGGGACAGGGCCACCTACGAGCAGTACTTC. This translates into CASRPRDRATYEQYF.

The chain couples TRBV6-2 or TRBV6-3 to TRBJ1-1; tentatively, D is TRBD1 (6 bases). The CDR3 contains 17 residues. Trimming stripped 0 bases from V and 4 bases from J, with 18 bases between. Germline CDR1 and CDR2: MNHEY and SVGEGT. The CDR3 here is CASSYSVRGGSGTEAFF. The CDR3 DNA follows: TGTGCCAGCAGTTACTCGGTCAGGGGTGGTTCAGGCACTGAAGCTTTCTTT.

In this sample, this clonotype turned up a few times. The chain combines TRBV30 with TRBJ2-7, with D perhaps TRBD2 (5 bases). Germline values: CDR1 GTSNPN, CDR2 SVGIG (reference sequence). Trimming cost V 0 bases and J 6 bases, with 12 bases left between them. This CDR3 is 13 amino acids long. The CDR3: CAWSVHAGSEQYF. The CDR3 coding sequence is TGTGCCTGGAGTGTACACGCGGGTTCCGAGCAGTACTTC.

In this sample, this clonotype turned up a few times. The chain combines TRBV6-2 or TRBV6-3 with TRBJ2-5; 7 bases align to TRBD1. Trimming removed 1 base from V and 1 base from J; junction bases left unmatched: 9. The CDR3 contains 17 residues. Germline V gene sequence: CDR1 MNHEY, CDR2 SVGEGT. The DNA for the CDR3 is TGTGCCAGCAGTTACTATAGTACAGGGGCGCGCCAAGAGACCCAGTACTTC. Protein sequence: CASSYYSTGARQETQYF.

This clonotype was seen a few times. The V call is TRBV10-3, the J call TRBJ2-5; 8 positions match TRBD1. The J segment lost 5 bases and the V segment lost 8 bases, leaving 10 bases of the junction unmatched. CDR1 is ENHRY and CDR2 is SYGVKD in the germline V gene. The CDR3 totals 14 residues. The CDR3 nucleotides are TGTGCCATCCTAGACCCAGGGGGCGTTGAGACCCAGTACTTC. Translated, it gives CAILDPGGVETQYF.

The count of this clonotype is one. This chain links TRBV11-2 with TRBJ2-3; D is tentatively TRBD1 or TRBD2 (5 bases each). Germline loops: CDR1 SGHAT, CDR2 FQNNGV. The length of the CDR3 is 16 residues. The V and J ends lost 5 bases and 6 bases respectively, with 21 bases between them. CDR3 bases: TGTGCCAGCAGCCCCCGGGACCGAAAAAGGGTCGATACGCAGTATTTT. This sequence encodes CASSPRDRKRVDTQYF. The full variable domain, its missing parts supplied by reference TRBV11-2 and TRBJ2-3, is EAGVAQSPRYKIIEKRQSVAFWCNPISGHATLYWYQQILGQGPKLLIQFQNNGVVDDSQLPKDRFSAERLKGVDSTLKIQPAKLEDSAVYLCASSPRDRKRVDTQYFGPGTRLTVL.

The chain employs TRBV29-1 and TRBJ1-5, with a possible D match to TRBD1 (5 bases). The CDR3 has 11 residues. Germline V gene sequence: CDR1 SQVTM, CDR2 ANQGSEA. Trimming took 7 bases from V and 13 from J, leaving 17 bases between them. The CDR3 sequence is CSAVFLGTQHF. DNA of the CDR3: TGCAGCGCTGTATTCCTGGGGACGCAGCATTTT.

The CDR3 DNA reads TGTGCCAGCAGTGACCAATACGAGCAGTACTTC. Its protein product is CASSDQYEQYF. This sequence joins TRBV4-2 and TRBJ2-7, with no clear D. The CDR3 sequence is 11 residues long. V was clipped by 6 bases and J by 4 bases, with 7 bases between them. Germline CDR1 is LGHNA and CDR2 is YNFKEQ.

The sample holds a few counts of this clonotype. The chain links TRBV12-3 or TRBV12-4 to TRBJ2-2; possibly TRBD1 or TRBD2 for D (5 bases each). This CDR3 has 12 residues. The V gene lost 4 bases and the J gene lost 5 bases, with 5 bases spanning the gap. The CDR3 sequence is CASSWGTGELFF. For the CDR3, the DNA is TGTGCCAGCAGTTGGGGGACCGGGGAGCTGTTTTTT.

The chain is built from TRBV5-1 and TRBJ2-1; D gene ambiguous. Trimming cost V 1 base and J 10 bases, with 9 bases left between them. This CDR3 has 12 amino acids. Per germline, CDR1 SGHRS and CDR2 YFSETQ. CDR3 protein: CASSLKLGEQFF. CDR3 sequence (DNA): TGCGCCAGCAGCTTGAAGCTGGGGGAGCAGTTCTTC.

The CDR3 coding sequence is TGCAGTGCCCGAGGGCCCAGCGGGAAATACAATGAGCAGTTCTTC. It specifies CSARGPSGKYNEQFF. This chain joins TRBV20-1 and TRBJ2-1; 7 bases match TRBD2. This CDR3 has 15 amino acids. V trimming: 6 bases; J trimming: 4 bases; junction bases outside the gene matches: 12. Germline V gene data show CDR1 as DFQATT and CDR2 as SNEGSKA (reference sequence).

This clonotype has more than one count but fewer than ten. The V gene is TRBV24-1, the J gene TRBJ2-3; either TRBD1 or TRBD2 may fit D (5 bases each). The CDR3 sequence is 11 residues long. CDR1 and CDR2 from the germline V gene are KGHDR and SFDVKD. V lost 6 bases and J lost 11, with 11 bases in between. CDR3 amino acids: CATSLGTLQYF. Here the CDR3 DNA reads TGTGCCACCAGTCTAGGGACGCTGCAGTATTTT.

This clonotype was seen only once. The chain links TRBV7-9 to TRBJ1-1; D is uncertain. V shed 2 bases and J shed 1 base, with 5 bases lying between them. Germline V lookup: CDR1 SEHNR, CDR2 FQNEAQ (reference sequence). CDR3 length: 13 amino acids. As DNA, the CDR3 is TGTGCCAGCAGCTTATTTGGGAACACTGAAGCTTTCTTT. Residues: CASSLFGNTEAFF.

The rearrangement uses TRBV7-9 and TRBJ2-7; D perhaps matches TRBD2 (6 bases). Trimming stripped 0 bases from V and 2 bases from J, with 14 bases between. The CDR3 totals 16 residues. The germline V gene has CDR1 SEHNR and CDR2 FQNEAQ (reference sequence). Here the CDR3 DNA reads TGTGCCAGCAGCTTAGCTAGTGGAGGGGAAACCTACGAGCAGTACGTC. Residues: CASSLASGGETYEQYV.

The rearrangement joins TRBV12-3 or TRBV12-4 to TRBJ1-2; 10 bases align to TRBD1. With 6 bases clipped from V and 8 bases from J, the junction kept 9 bases outside the gene matches. The CDR3 length is 14 residues. This chain's CDR3 is CASRPGQGFDGYTF. Written as DNA, the CDR3 is TGTGCCAGCAGACCGGGACAGGGGTTCGACGGCTACACCTTC.

This sequence joins TRBV6-4 and TRBJ2-2; 11 bases match TRBD1. CDR1 and CDR2 (germline): MRHNA, SNTAGT. Losses at the gene ends were 0 bases for V and 2 bases for J; bases not matched to a gene: 2. CDR3 length equals 17 residues. This CDR3 is CASSDSRTGGNTGELFF. Written as DNA, the CDR3 is TGTGCCAGCAGTGACTCTAGGACAGGGGGCAACACCGGGGAGCTGTTTTTT.

This clonotype was seen a single time. The V gene is TRBV20-1, the J gene TRBJ1-3; D call uncertain. Germline V CDR1 and CDR2: DFQATT, SNEGSKA (reference sequence). V lost 1 base, J lost 1 base, and 8 bases lay in between. The CDR3 length is 14 residues. The CDR3 DNA sequence: TGCAGTGCTAGAGCAATACAGTCTGGAAACACCATATATTTT. Translation: CSARAIQSGNTIYF.

The chain is built from TRBV7-8 and TRBJ2-3; D gene unclear. The CDR3 is made up of 14 amino acids. From germline, CDR1 is SGHVS and CDR2 FQNEAQ. Trimming took off 3 bases at V and 1 base at J, with 8 bases between the two ends. The chain's CDR3 is CASSFGLGTDTQYF. The CDR3 nucleotides read TGTGCCAGCAGCTTTGGTCTAGGCACAGATACGCAGTATTTT.